This TCR beta chain was identified in a study of blood T cell repertoires in COVID-19. As processed by the authors: Amplification of reference gene primers provided the estimated nucleated cell counts. Some clones are missing from TCRdb's copy, which holds only in-frame ones; the method was immunoSEQ multiplex PCR. V, J and clone size derive from that table, while D and trimming were established from the DNA sequence. Counted here are 150,000 to 200,000 clones, roughly 89% occurring once; the ten biggest clones make up about 6.7%. CDR1 is SEHNR and CDR2 is FQNEAQ in the germline V gene (reference sequence). V lost 5 bases and J lost 4; bases outside the gene matches: 3. This CDR3 spans 14 amino acids. This clone was picked up one time.

This TCR came from a middle-aged man with acute or convalescent COVID-19. Input material: peripheral blood. The V gene is TRBV7-9, the J gene TRBJ1-3; 9 bases are a match to TRBD1. The CDR3 loop reads CASSRDRAGNTIYF. In nucleotides, the CDR3 is TGTGCCAGCAGCAGGGACAGGGCCGGAAACACCATATATTTT.